A single sample is the source of the 17 T cell receptor beta chains below, sequenced in a study of cytomegalovirus exposure and HLA in healthy donors. The data were produced by immunoSEQ multiplex PCR, yet TCRdb's version contains in-frame clones alone and is incomplete. The data show 100,000 or so clones, around 87% seen once. Sequencing was performed on PBMCs. The receptors were sampled from a young woman in good health and CMV-seropositive.

The chain uses TRBV7-9 and TRBJ1-1; a possible D gene is TRBD1 (6 bases). Trimming took 5 bases from V and 6 from J, leaving 13 bases between them. In germline, CDR1 is SEHNR, CDR2 FQNEAQ (reference sequence). The CDR3 is 13 residues long. The CDR3 nucleotides are TGTGCCAGCAGCCGCTCCGGACAGCCTGAAGCTTTCTTT. This codes for CASSRSGQPEAFF.

This chain joins TRBV6-4 and TRBJ2-3, with unresolved D. V was shortened by 7 bases and J by 1 base, with 6 bases between the two germline ends. The CDR3 has 12 residues. CDR1 MRHNA and CDR2 SNTAGT come from the germline V gene. CDR3 coding DNA: TGTGCCAGCAAGCGATGCACAGATACGCAGTATTTT. Translating gives CASKRCTDTQYF.

CDR3 in amino acids: CASSDPSDSSNYGYTF. CDR3 bases: TGTGCCAGCAGTGACCCCTCGGACAGCTCTAACTATGGCTACACCTTC. V gene TRBV6-1 combines with J gene TRBJ1-2; TRBD1 might be the D (6 bases). CDR3 length equals 16 residues. Germline CDR1 is MNHNS and CDR2 is SASEGT. Trimming removed 3 bases at V and 0 bases at J, with 14 bases between.

The chain links TRBV6-6 to TRBJ2-4; the D gene is possibly TRBD2 (5 bases). This CDR3 comprises 12 residues. V was cut by 11 bases and J by 6 bases, with 14 bases left in between. Germline-derived CDR1 and CDR2 are MNHNY and SVGAGI (reference sequence). CDR3 loop: CAAAGGSNIQYF. CDR3 DNA: TGTGCCGCGGCCGGCGGGTCAAACATTCAGTACTTC.

V and J are TRBV28 and TRBJ2-5, with TRBD2 matching 14 bases. CDR1 is MDHEN and CDR2 is SYDVKM in the germline V gene. The CDR3 length is 19 residues. The V and J ends lost 4 bases and 5 bases, in that order; junction bases with no gene match: 15. For the CDR3, the DNA is TGTGCCAGCAGTTCCAGTACCGGGACTAGCGGGGGCCGAACGGAGACCCAGTACTTC. It is translated as CASSSSTGTSGGRTETQYF.

As for this clone: The same CDR3 can be traced to other DNA sequences in this sample. V usage is TRBV28 and J usage is TRBJ2-7, with D perhaps TRBD1 (6 bases). V shed 6 bases and J shed 3 bases, with 9 bases lying between them. This CDR3 contains 12 residues. Looked up from germline, CDR1 is MDHEN and CDR2 is SYDVKM. The CDR3 region has the DNA TGTGCCAGCAGCCTACAGGGCTACGAGCAGTACTTC. Its protein product is CASSLQGYEQYF.

As DNA, the CDR3 is TGCGCCAGCAGCCCCCCGAGCGGCGAGACCCAGTACTTC. This encodes CASSPPSGETQYF. The chain couples TRBV4-1 to TRBJ2-5; tentatively, D is TRBD2 (5 bases). Germline V gives CDR1 MGHRA, CDR2 YSYEKL. The germline V and J ends were trimmed by 4 bases and 5 bases, with 11 bases remaining between them. The CDR3 consists of 13 residues.

This clone was picked up a small number of times. This chain joins TRBV6-1 and TRBJ1-5; D is unresolved. V was shortened by 2 bases and J by 2 bases, with 13 bases between the two germline ends. The CDR3 has 16 residues. From germline, CDR1 is MNHNS and CDR2 SASEGT. Here the CDR3 reads CASSEFWTGGNQPQHF. The CDR3 DNA reads TGTGCCAGCAGTGAATTCTGGACTGGGGGCAATCAGCCCCAGCATTTT.

The CDR3 reads CASSRTGGLEQYF. DNA of the CDR3: TGTGCCAGCAGCCGCACCGGCGGGCTCGAGCAGTACTTC. The chain recombines TRBV9 with TRBJ2-7; TRBD2 is a possible D gene (5 bases). In germline, CDR1 is SGDLS, CDR2 YYNGEE. The CDR3 has 13 amino acids. With 4 bases removed from V and 6 bases from J, the gap between germline ends came to 14 bases.

The chain is built from TRBV9 and TRBJ2-1, with 8 bases matching TRBD1. This CDR3 spans 14 amino acids. Germline loops: CDR1 SGDLS, CDR2 YYNGEE. Losses at the gene ends were 0 bases for V and 8 bases for J; bases not matched to a gene: 4. CDR3 in DNA: TGTGCCAGCAGCGTAGATGGGACAGGTGATGAGCAGTTCTTC. Its translation is CASSVDGTGDEQFF.

DNA of the CDR3: TGTGCCAGTAGCTACACTAGCGGGGGGGCCTACGAGCAGTACTTC. Protein product: CASSYTSGGAYEQYF. This chain joins TRBV19 and TRBJ2-7; 13 nucleotides match TRBD2. Unmatched junction bases numbered 4, after V lost 6 bases and J lost 2 bases. CDR1 is LNHDA, CDR2 SQIVND, per germline (reference sequence). The CDR3 extends over 15 amino acids.

The chain recombines TRBV5-1 with TRBJ2-5; 12 bases map to TRBD2. Germline V gene data show CDR1 as SGHRS and CDR2 as YFSETQ. This CDR3 is built from 16 residues. J lost 4 bases, V lost 3 bases, and 7 bases had no gene match. The CDR3 loop is CASSSRTSGKGETQYF. The DNA for the CDR3 is TGCGCCAGCAGCTCCCGGACTAGCGGGAAAGGAGAGACCCAGTACTTC.

The V gene is TRBV4-1, the J gene TRBJ2-7; possible D gene TRBD2, 6 bases. The CDR3 extends over 13 amino acids. V lost 4 bases, J lost 4 bases, and 11 bases lay in between. Germline values: CDR1 MGHRA, CDR2 YSYEKL. The CDR3: CASSPQEGYEQYF. In DNA form, the CDR3 reads TGCGCCAGCAGCCCTCAGGAGGGATACGAGCAGTACTTC.

The V call is TRBV7-9, the J call TRBJ2-2, with D possibly TRBD1 on 6 matching bases. Germline CDR1 and CDR2: SEHNR and FQNEAQ (reference sequence). The CDR3 consists of 14 residues. The ends were cut back, 1 base at V and 7 bases at J, with 10 bases in the middle. The CDR3: CASSLDQGYGELFF. Here the CDR3 DNA reads TGTGCCAGCAGCTTAGACCAGGGGTACGGGGAGCTGTTTTTT.

This clone was counted once. This rearrangement joins TRBV4-1 to TRBJ2-7, with a tentative D call TRBD2 (6 bases). CDR3 size: 16 residues. Germline assignment: CDR1 MGHRA and CDR2 YSYEKL. The V and J ends lost 0 bases and 2 bases respectively, with 14 bases between them. The CDR3 DNA reads TGCGCCAGCAGCCAAGATACGGGACTTAGACCCTACGAGCAGTACTTC. As protein: CASSQDTGLRPYEQYF.

The genes are TRBV7-9 and TRBJ2-3; 15 nucleotides agree with TRBD2. The germline CDR1 and CDR2 sequences are SEHNR and FQNEAQ (reference sequence). After removal of 6 bases from V and 0 bases from J, the junction contained 4 bases not matched to a gene. This CDR3 is built from 17 residues. CDR3 nucleotides: TGTGCCAGCAGGGGACTAGCGGGGGGATCTAGCACAGATACGCAGTATTTT. Amino acids: CASRGLAGGSSTDTQYF.

The chain is built from TRBV5-4 and TRBJ1-2; TRBD1 aligns across 10 bases. The V and J ends lost 4 bases and 6 bases, in that order; junction bases with no gene match: 6. In germline, CDR1 is SGHNT, CDR2 YYREEE (reference sequence). The CDR3 extends over 14 amino acids. The CDR3 loop is CASSPGQGNHGYTF. The CDR3 DNA follows: TGTGCCAGCAGCCCGGGACAGGGGAACCATGGCTACACCTTC.